The rows below give T cell receptor beta chains drawn from one sample of a study of T-cell reconstitution after alpha-beta-depleted transplantation in children. TCRdb fed the PCR reads into MiXCR, producing one record per CDR3 protein. The sample holds 98,000 or so distinct CDR3 sequences, more than 20% seen once. This sample comprised PBMCs, obtained before TCRalphabeta/CD19-depleted stem cell transplant. Receptor source: a boy under 10 years old with acute lymphoblastic leukemia, due to receive a stem cell transplant. CDR3s include the opening cysteine and the closing phenylalanine or tryptophan. Each record gives: V gene, D gene, clone size, J gene, CDR3 protein, CDR3 DNA. A D gene is named only where the DNA matches it firmly. Size is omitted from some rows. Given values are once, few, many or a class for expanded clones.

>TRBV9|TRBD2|.|TRBJ2-1
CASSVGEGMEQFF
TGTGCCAGCAGCGTAGGGGAGGGAATGGAGCAGTTCTTC
>TRBV7-2|.|.|TRBJ1-5
CASSPRAGSSQPQHF
TGTGCCAGCAGCCCTCGGGCCGGCAGCAGTCAGCCCCAGCATTTT
>TRBV10-3|TRBD1|few|TRBJ1-4
CAISESNRGLDEKLFF
TGTGCCATCAGTGAGTCAAACAGGGGCTTGGATGAAAAACTGTTTTTT
>TRBV5-1|.|.|TRBJ2-2
CASSLGGSLSNTGELFF
TGCGCCAGCAGCTTGGGTGGTTCTCTATCGAACACCGGGGAGCTGTTTTTT
>TRBV7-2|TRBD1|few|TRBJ2-3
CASSLTPGAGGDTQYF
TGTGCCAGCAGCTTAACCCCCGGAGCAGGGGGAGATACGCAGTATTTT
>TRBV6-5|.|few|TRBJ1-1
CASSSGGAVTEAFF
TGTGCCAGCAGTTCCGGGGGCGCGGTCACTGAAGCTTTCTTT
>TRBV4-1|.|.|TRBJ1-5
CASSLGPGSNQPQHF
TGCGCCAGCAGCTTAGGACCAGGGAGCAATCAGCCCCAGCATTTT
>TRBV12-3/TRBV12-4|.|.|TRBJ2-3
CASSFATDTQYF
TGTGCCAGCAGTTTTGCCACAGATACGCAGTATTTT
>TRBV28|.|few|TRBJ2-3
CASSLGAVTQYF
TGTGCCAGCAGTTTAGGGGCGGTTACGCAGTATTTT
>TRBV5-1|.|few|TRBJ2-5
CASSLVFGASAGETQYF
TGCGCCAGCAGCTTGGTATTCGGGGCTTCTGCGGGCGAGACCCAGTACTTC
>TRBV20-1|.|few|TRBJ2-1
CSAAGYLYNEQFF
TGCAGTGCCGCTGGCTACCTCTACAATGAGCAGTTCTTC
>TRBV5-1|TRBD1|few|TRBJ2-7
CASSFDRGSHEQYF
TGCGCCAGCAGCTTCGACAGGGGATCCCACGAGCAGTACTTC
>TRBV20-1|.|.|TRBJ2-7
CSAPGTYEQYF
TGCAGTGCTCCCGGGACCTACGAGCAGTACTTC
>TRBV29-1|.|few|TRBJ2-7
CSVRGDTLYEQYF
TGCAGCGTACGGGGGGACACCCTTTACGAGCAGTACTTC
>TRBV29-1|TRBD2|few|TRBJ2-7
CSVEVAGGLDEQYF
TGCAGCGTTGAGGTAGCGGGAGGGTTGGACGAGCAGTACTTC
>TRBV7-3|.|.|TRBJ2-7
CASSLPGIYEQYF
TGTGCCAGCAGCTTACCGGGGATCTACGAGCAGTACTTC
>TRBV12-3/TRBV12-4|.|.|TRBJ2-1
CASSLSRQFYNEQFF
TGTGCCAGCAGTTTATCAAGACAGTTCTACAATGAGCAGTTCTTC
>TRBV27|.|few|TRBJ2-7
CASSLYGVGPYEQYF
TGTGCCAGCAGTTTATATGGGGTTGGCCCCTACGAGCAGTACTTC
>TRBV12-3/TRBV12-4|TRBD2|.|TRBJ2-7
CASSPLAEGLEQYF
TGTGCCAGCAGTCCTCTAGCGGAGGGGCTGGAGCAGTACTTC
>TRBV3-1|.|few|TRBJ1-5
CASSRQNNQPQHF
TGTGCCAGCAGCCGACAGAACAATCAGCCCCAGCATTTT
>TRBV14|TRBD1|few|TRBJ1-1
CASSPRTGGIGMNTEAFF
TGTGCCAGCAGCCCGAGGACAGGGGGCATCGGGATGAACACTGAAGCTTTCTTT
>TRBV20-1|.|few|TRBJ1-1
CSARGEAEAFF
TGCAGTGCTCGAGGTGAGGCTGAAGCTTTCTTT
>TRBV20-1|.|.|TRBJ2-5
CRASPRVGVQETQYF
TGCAGAGCTAGTCCACGGGTTGGGGTCCAAGAGACCCAGTACTTC
>TRBV4-3|.|few|TRBJ2-4
CASSQGGTRDIQYF
TGCGCCAGCAGCCAAGGCGGGACAAGGGACATTCAGTACTTC
>TRBV7-2|.|few|TRBJ2-1
CASSPRTPNSYNEQFF
TGTGCCAGCAGCCCCCGGACTCCAAACTCCTACAATGAGCAGTTCTTC
>TRBV7-9|TRBD1|many|TRBJ1-1
CASSYIGTGEPEAFF
TGTGCCAGCAGCTATATAGGGACAGGGGAACCTGAAGCTTTCTTT
>TRBV6-4|.|.|TRBJ1-6
CASRDSYNSPLHF
TGTGCCAGCAGGGACAGCTATAATTCACCCCTCCACTTT
>TRBV20-1|.|many|TRBJ2-1
CSVKRRSPNEQFF
TGCAGTGTAAAGCGGAGGAGCCCCAATGAGCAGTTCTTC
>TRBV20-1|.|.|TRBJ2-3
CSASPRTSTDTQYF
TGCAGTGCTAGCCCGAGGACGAGCACAGATACGCAGTATTTT
>TRBV5-6|.|few|TRBJ2-3
CASSLGIADTQYF
TGTGCCAGCAGCTTGGGAATAGCAGATACGCAGTATTTT
>TRBV24-1|TRBD2|few|TRBJ2-3
CATSAGGAKDTQYF
TGTGCCACCAGTGCCGGGGGGGCCAAAGATACGCAGTATTTT
>TRBV6-1|TRBD2|.|TRBJ2-1
CASTARGGVTYNEQFF
TGTGCCAGCACCGCCCGGGGGGGGGTCACCTACAATGAGCAGTTCTTC
>TRBV20-1|.|few|TRBJ2-2
CSARWRVGTGELFF
TGCAGTGCTAGGTGGAGGGTGGGGACCGGGGAGCTGTTTTTT
>TRBV7-2|TRBD1|.|TRBJ1-1
CASSLVGDRVLAFF
TGTGCCAGCAGCTTAGTAGGGGACAGGGTTCTGGCTTTCTTT
>TRBV5-1|TRBD1|few|TRBJ2-4
CASSLEGQGQLAKNIQYF
TGCGCCAGCAGCTTGGAGGGACAGGGACAGCTAGCCAAAAACATTCAGTACTTC
>TRBV29-1|.|few|TRBJ2-2
CSVWLAFTGELFF
TGCAGCGTTTGGTTAGCGTTCACCGGGGAGCTGTTTTTT
>TRBV29-1|TRBD1|few|TRBJ1-2
CSVRPGTVNYGYTF
TGCAGCGTTAGGCCCGGGACAGTTAACTATGGCTACACCTTC
>TRBV15|TRBD2|.|TRBJ2-1
CPTSRESAGVYNEQFF
TGTCCCACCAGCAGAGAATCAGCGGGAGTCTACAATGAGCAGTTCTTC
>TRBV5-6|.|few|TRBJ2-6
CASSSRGSGANVLTF
TGTGCCAGCAGCTCCAGGGGTTCTGGGGCCAACGTCCTGACTTTC
>TRBV24-1|.|.|TRBJ2-1
CATSEPSRGNNEQFF
TGTGCCACCAGTGAGCCCTCGCGTGGGAACAATGAGCAGTTCTTC
>TRBV3-1|.|few|TRBJ2-5
CASSHPDSRQETQYF
TGTGCCAGCAGCCACCCGGACAGTCGCCAAGAGACCCAGTACTTC
>TRBV10-3|.|few|TRBJ2-5
CAIKDEKTQYF
TGTGCCATCAAGGACGAAAAGACCCAGTACTTC
>TRBV7-9|.|.|TRBJ1-1
CASSLYRNTEAFF
TGTGCCAGCAGCTTATACAGGAACACTGAAGCTTTCTTT
>TRBV15|.|many|TRBJ2-1
CATSRVSGGKREQFF
TGTGCCACCAGCAGAGTAAGCGGAGGAAAGCGTGAGCAGTTCTTC
>TRBV9|.|few|TRBJ2-7
CASSVGSGSYEQYF
TGTGCCAGCAGCGTGGGCAGTGGGTCCTACGAGCAGTACTTC
>TRBV5-1|.|few|TRBJ2-7
CASSLASGSYEQYF
TGCGCCAGCAGCTTGGCCTCAGGTTCCTACGAGCAGTACTTC
>TRBV11-2|TRBD2|few|TRBJ2-1
CASSLDSGRAAYNEQFF
TGTGCCAGCAGCTTAGATAGCGGGAGGGCCGCCTACAATGAGCAGTTCTTC
>TRBV6-1|TRBD2|few|TRBJ2-5
CASSETDLWASGQETQYF
TGTGCCAGCAGTGAAACAGATCTTTGGGCTAGCGGACAAGAGACCCAGTACTTC
>TRBV7-6|TRBD2|.|TRBJ2-7
CASSRNPGGPYEQYF
TGTGCCAGCAGCCGTAACCCGGGGGGGCCCTACGAGCAGTACTTC
>TRBV9|.|.|TRBJ2-7
CASSVGGHTYSYEQYF
TGTGCCAGCAGCGTAGGAGGCCACACGTACTCCTACGAGCAGTACTTC
>TRBV5-2|.|.|TRBJ2-7
CAMGPGLGCREQYF
TGTGCCATGGGCCCCGGGCTGGGGTGCCGTGAGCAGTACTTC
>TRBV6-1|TRBD1|few|TRBJ2-1
CASSRQGVYNEQFF
TGTGCCAGCAGTCGACAGGGAGTCTACAATGAGCAGTTCTTC
>TRBV29-1|.|.|TRBJ2-1
CSVGELVYEQFF
TGCAGCGTTGGAGAACTAGTCTACGAGCAGTTCTTC
>TRBV20-1|.|.|TRBJ2-5
CSAKELGETQYF
TGCAGTGCTAAAGAACTAGGCGAGACCCAGTACTTC
>TRBV20-1|TRBD2|.|TRBJ2-3
CSARGGTTLITDTQYF
TGCAGTGCTAGAGGCGGGACTACGCTCATCACAGATACGCAGTATTTT
>TRBV6-2/TRBV6-3|TRBD1|few|TRBJ2-7
CASSYTDRGEQYF
TGTGCCAGCAGTTACACCGACAGGGGCGAGCAGTACTTC